This record concerns one TCR beta chain sequence. Its antigen is not known. Using immunoSEQ multiplex PCR, the repertoire was profiled, and TCRdb retains in-frame clones only, with some absent. The sample lists around 50,000 clones, under 80% occurring once. The sample originates from a study of memory CD4+ T cells and cytomegalovirus serostatus. Turning to the study itself: Donors were healthy Belgian adults, some 10 CMV seropositive and about 24 seronegative.

The sort gate was single viable CD3+CD4+CD8-CD45RO+ cells for memory CD4+ T cells. Findings and caveats of the study: The CMV-associated TCR signature appears largely within the CD4+ memory repertoire.

Trimming cost V 2 bases and J 3 bases, with 10 bases left between them. The CDR3 spans 14 residues. The V gene's germline CDR1 is SGHVS and CDR2 FQNEAQ. This receptor was identified in an adult in good health and CMV-seronegative. The sequenced sample consisted of memory CD4+ T cells from blood. This sequence joins TRBV7-8 and TRBJ2-5; D is unclear. The CDR3 here is CASSLTRWKETQYF. The CDR3 nucleotides read TGTGCCAGCAGCTTAACAAGGTGGAAAGAGACCCAGTACTTC. The full variable domain, its missing parts supplied by reference TRBV7-8 and TRBJ2-5, is GAGVSQSPRYKVAKRGQDVALRCDPISGHVSLFWYQQALGQGPEFLTYFQNEAQLDKSGLPSDRFFAERPEGSVSTLKIQRTQQEDSAVYLCASSLTRWKETQYFGPGTRLLVL.